What follows describes a single T cell receptor (beta chain). The data are from a study of blood T cell repertoires in COVID-19. Study summary: COVID-19 samples, acute and convalescent, were from the United States, Italy and Spain. Nucleic acid was either cDNA or gDNA, and it came from T cells, B-cell-depleted T cells, or PBMCs.

Per the authors' pipeline: Amplifying reference gene primers gave estimates of nucleated cell counts. TCRdb's copy holds only in-frame clones and misses some; the assay was immunoSEQ multiplex PCR. V and J calls and clone size follow that table, whereas D and trimming were derived from the DNA. Of roughly 53,000 clones listed, 76% were seen once; the top ten hold more than 20%. Trimming left V 2 bases short and J 0 bases short, with 5 bases between. The CDR3 sequence is 12 residues long. Germline CDR1 and CDR2: GTSNPN and SVGIG (reference sequence). The source material was peripheral blood. The TCR originated in a man over 45 with active or convalescent COVID-19. This chain joins TRBV30 and TRBJ2-7; D ambiguous. CDR3 in amino acids: CAWSTDSYEQYF. In DNA form, the CDR3 reads TGTGCCTGGAGTACAGACTCCTACGAGCAGTACTTC.